The clone carrying this TCR beta chain occurred a few times. The sample belongs to a study of CD8 T cells in ankylosing spondylitis. Using quantitative 5'-RACE with molecular barcodes, the authors made TCR beta libraries. TCRdb processed the 5' RACE reads anew with MiXCR; each CDR3 protein has one entry. The table includes about 160,000 distinct CDR3 sequences, roughly 44% detected once. Sequencing was performed on synovial fluid, either unsorted or a sorted T cell fraction (not recorded which). The receptor comes from a male donor with ankylosing spondylitis.

CDR3 sequence: CASRGLAGSYNEQFF. CDR3 coding DNA: TGTGCCAGCAGGGGACTAGCGGGGAGCTACAATGAGCAGTTCTTC. V is TRBV6-1 and J is TRBJ2-1; 13 positions agree with TRBD2. V trimming: 6 bases; J trimming: 3 bases; junction bases outside the gene matches: 2. The length of the CDR3 is 15 residues. The V gene's germline CDR1 is MNHNS and CDR2 SASEGT.